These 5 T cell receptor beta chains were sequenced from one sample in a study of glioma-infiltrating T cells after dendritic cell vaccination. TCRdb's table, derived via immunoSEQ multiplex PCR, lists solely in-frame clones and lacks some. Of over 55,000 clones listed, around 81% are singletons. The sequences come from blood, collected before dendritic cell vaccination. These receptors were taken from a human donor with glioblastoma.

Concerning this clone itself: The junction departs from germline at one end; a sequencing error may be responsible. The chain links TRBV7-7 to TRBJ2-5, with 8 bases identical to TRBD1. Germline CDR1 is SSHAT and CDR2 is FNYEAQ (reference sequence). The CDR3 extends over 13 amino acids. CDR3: CASSVDRGETQYF. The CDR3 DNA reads TGTGCTAGCAGCGTCGACAGGGGAGAGACCCAGTACTTC. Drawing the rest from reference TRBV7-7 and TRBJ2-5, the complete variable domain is GAGVSQSPRYKVTKRGQDVTLRCDPISSHATLYWYQQALGQGPEFLTYFNYEAQPDKSGLPSDRFSAERPEGSISTLTIQRTEQRDSAMYRCASSVDRGETQYFGPGTRLLVL.

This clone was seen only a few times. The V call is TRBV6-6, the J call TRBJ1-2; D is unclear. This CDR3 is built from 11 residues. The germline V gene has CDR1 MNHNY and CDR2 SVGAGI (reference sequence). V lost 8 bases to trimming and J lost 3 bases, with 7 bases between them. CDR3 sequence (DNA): TGTGCCAGCCGCGGGGACTATGGCTACACCTTC. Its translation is CASRGDYGYTF.

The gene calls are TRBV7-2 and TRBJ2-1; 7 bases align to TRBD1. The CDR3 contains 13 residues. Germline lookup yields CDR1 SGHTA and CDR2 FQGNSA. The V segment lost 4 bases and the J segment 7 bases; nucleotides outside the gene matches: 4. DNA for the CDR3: TGTGCCAGCAGCTCGGTACAGGGGAATGAGCAGTTCTTC. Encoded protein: CASSSVQGNEQFF.

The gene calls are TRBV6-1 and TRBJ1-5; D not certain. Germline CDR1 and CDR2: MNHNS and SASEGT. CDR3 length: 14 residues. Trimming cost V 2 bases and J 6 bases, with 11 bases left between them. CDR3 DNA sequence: TGTGCCAGCAGTGAAAGCCCTAGACGTCAGCCCCAGCATTTT. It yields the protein CASSESPRRQPQHF.

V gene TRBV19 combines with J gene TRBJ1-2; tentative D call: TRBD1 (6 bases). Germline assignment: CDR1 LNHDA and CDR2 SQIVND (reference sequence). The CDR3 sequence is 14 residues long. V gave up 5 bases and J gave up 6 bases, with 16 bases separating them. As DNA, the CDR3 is TGTGCCAGTAGTTCCTCCTCGGACAGCCATGGCTACACCTTC. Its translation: CASSSSSDSHGYTF.